This paragraph reports one TCR beta chain. What this receptor recognizes is not known. There are no base qualities to consult, and no much larger clone falls within one base. PBMCs were isolated by Ficoll-Paque density gradient centrifugation. The listed sequencing device is Illumina NovaSeq 6000. TCRalpha and TCRbeta cDNA libraries were constructed by 5'RACE with constant-segment primers, with sample barcodes and unique molecular identifiers being introduced. Trizol reagent was used to extract RNA from every sample. Libraries were amplified in two PCR steps, with a second sample barcode and Illumina TruSeq adapters added in the second step. Sequencing of the libraries was done on an Illumina NovaSeq, producing 2 x 150 bp paired-end reads. Per the source publication's procedure: Demultiplexing of reads and collapsing into UMI-guided consensus sequences were performed with migec v1.2.7. Using mixcr v2.1.11, UMI consensuses were aligned to TRA and TRB V and J templates and then assembled into clonotypes. Clonotypes were classified as expanded or contracted when called significant by both edgeR and NoisET, with noise models trained on biological replicates. For edgeR calls, the cutoffs were a false discovery rate-adjusted p below 0.01 and a log2 fold-change threshold of 1. As an exploratory analysis of dynamics, PCA with hierarchical clustering was applied to max-normalized trajectories of the 1000 most abundant clonotypes. The CD4 or CD8 phenotype of responding clones was assigned using the separately sequenced CD4+ and CD8+ repertoires. Using fastp at Q25 and MiXCR, TCRdb reprocessed the public reads and kept productive beta chains. Entries that share a CDR3 protein sequence are merged under the most common genes and DNA. The V and J calls were determined by TCRdb, not by the authors. Present in this sample are roughly 300,000 distinct CDR3 sequences, roughly 15% of which were seen just once. Of the sample, over 20% falls within the top ten clones.

The sample is drawn from a study of T-cell memory formation after mild COVID-19 (dated by TCRdb to about 2021). About the study as a whole: TCR sequence clusters from the two donors were found to be largely donor specific. In two donors, T-cell clones that expanded and contracted after mild COVID-19 were tracked by sequencing TCRalpha and TCRbeta repertoires over time. The cohort comprised two young, previously healthy adult volunteers, one female and one male.

The cysteine opens and the phenylalanine closes a CDR3 of 16 amino acids. CDR3 DNA is the only sequence kept; it has 48 bases, read in frame from the first base. In the germline V gene (reference sequence), CDR1 corresponds to DFQATT and CDR2 to SNEGSKA. At the junction V is shortened by 6 bases and J by 0 bases; bases outside the gene matches: 12. Points the paper makes about the study in general: Clones that contracted from day 15 to 85 showed balanced CD4/CD8 phenotypes, whereas a second wave of clones that expanded from day 15 to 37 leaned towards CD4+. The second-wave clones that peaked on day 37 were not confirmed to be SARS-CoV-2 specific. Only a couple of mild cases were covered in the study, and larger cohorts including severe cases with pre-infection samples were considered necessary. Contracting CD4+ clones turned up mainly in the CM and EM memory subsets, whereas EMRA was where CD8+ clones were enriched. Some responding clones were found in pre-infection memory, which suggests that pre-existing cross-reactive memory T cells took part in the SARS-CoV-2 response.

The sequenced material came from PBMCs or a T cell subset sorted from them (not recorded which). The sequence came from a young man who had mild COVID-19 (a few samples of this study predate the infection). The sample titles of this study are shuffled in the database, so cell type and time point are left out; the donor was told from shared clones. Rearrangement joined TRBV20-1 to TRBJ1-2; TRBD1 lines up with 8 middle nucleotides. The CDR3 amino acid sequence is: CSARPGTGPANYGYTF. The DNA sequence is given as TGCAGTGCCCGTCCCGGGACAGGCCCAGCTAACTATGGCTACACCTTC.